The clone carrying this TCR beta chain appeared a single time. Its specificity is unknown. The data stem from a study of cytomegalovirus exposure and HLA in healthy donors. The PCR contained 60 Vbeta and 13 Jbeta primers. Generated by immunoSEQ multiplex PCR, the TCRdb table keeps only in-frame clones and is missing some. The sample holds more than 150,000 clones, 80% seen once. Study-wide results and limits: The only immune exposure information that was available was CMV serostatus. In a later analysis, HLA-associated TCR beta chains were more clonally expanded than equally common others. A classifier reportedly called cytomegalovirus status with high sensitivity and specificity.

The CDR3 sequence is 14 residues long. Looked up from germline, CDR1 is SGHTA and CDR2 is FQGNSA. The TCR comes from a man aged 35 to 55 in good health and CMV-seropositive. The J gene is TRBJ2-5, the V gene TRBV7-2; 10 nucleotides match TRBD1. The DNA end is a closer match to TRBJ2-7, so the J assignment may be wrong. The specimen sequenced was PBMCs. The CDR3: CASSFGTGVYEQYF. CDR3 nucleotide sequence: TGTGCCAGCAGCTTTGGGACAGGGGTCTACGAGCAGTACTTC.